The 6 T cell receptor beta chains below come from one sample, sequenced in a study of blood T cell repertoires in COVID-19. Libraries were prepared by immunoSEQ multiplex PCR; TCRdb keeps only in-frame clonotypes and omits some of them. The sample holds roughly 120,000 clones, about 90% seen once. The source material was peripheral blood. The receptors were sampled from a woman in her seventies with acute or convalescent COVID-19.

The chain recombines TRBV4-1 with TRBJ1-3; no clear D. V was shortened by 4 bases and J by 0 bases, with 10 bases between the two germline ends. Germline V lookup: CDR1 MGHRA, CDR2 YSYEKL. The CDR3 runs to 15 residues. The CDR3 loop is CASSPVGVSGNTIYF. In nucleotides, the CDR3 is TGCGCCAGCAGCCCCGTCGGGGTCTCTGGAAACACCATATATTTT.

This clone was observed a single time. The chain is built from TRBV18 and TRBJ1-5, with TRBD1 matching over 9 bases. J was trimmed by 5 bases and V by 4 bases; bases with no gene match: 9. Germline V gives CDR1 KGHSH, CDR2 LQKENI. The CDR3 runs to 16 residues. CDR3 amino acids: CASSLSIRQGDQPQHF. CDR3 in DNA: TGTGCCAGCTCACTTTCAATACGACAGGGGGATCAGCCCCAGCATTTT.

The rearrangement uses TRBV7-6 and TRBJ2-7; TRBD1 matches at 8 bases. Germline CDR1 SGHVS, CDR2 FNYEAQ. The CDR3 has 16 amino acids. Germline trimming cut 5 bases from V and 0 bases from J; bases unmatched to any gene: 9. The CDR3 loop is CASSSWRDRTSYEQYF. The CDR3, as DNA: TGTGCCAGCAGCAGCTGGCGGGACAGGACCTCCTACGAGCAGTACTTC.

The chain links TRBV29-1 to TRBJ2-7, with 8 bases fitting TRBD1. There are 17 residues in the CDR3. The germline V gene has CDR1 SQVTM and CDR2 ANQGSEA. J lost 4 bases, V lost 1 base, and 15 bases had no gene match. The CDR3 loop reads CSVEVVQGAIRGYEQYF. In nucleotides, the CDR3 is TGCAGCGTTGAAGTGGTGCAGGGGGCTATCCGTGGGTACGAGCAGTACTTC.

The chain joins TRBV5-1 to TRBJ2-1; TRBD1 might be the D (6 bases). The CDR3 runs 14 residues. CDR1 SGHRS and CDR2 YFSETQ come from the germline V gene. The V and J ends lost 1 base and 10 bases respectively, with 15 bases between them. DNA of the CDR3: TGCGCCAGCAGCTTGAGCAGGGGAGTTTACGAGCAGTTCTTC. It yields the protein CASSLSRGVYEQFF.

The rearrangement uses TRBV19 and TRBJ1-3; the D gene is possibly TRBD1 (5 bases). V lost 6 bases to trimming and J lost 0 bases, with 12 bases between them. The CDR3 runs 15 residues. Germline CDR1 reads LNHDA; CDR2 reads SQIVND (reference sequence). The CDR3 is CASSPDTSSGNTIYF. Written as DNA, the CDR3 is TGTGCCAGTAGCCCGGACACCTCCTCTGGAAACACCATATATTTT.